Below, 27 T cell receptor beta chains from the same sample are listed, as sequenced in a study of tissue T cells after allogeneic stem cell transplantation. Data came from immunoSEQ multiplex PCR; TCRdb stores just in-frame clones and leaves some out. The sample shows some 6,700 clones, approximately 50% of them seen only once. The time point denotes: mouse harvest day 7 after allogeneic transplant. The graft held 10^6 splenic CD5+ T cells and 10^7 T-cell-depleted bone marrow cells. Sequences were obtained from gut tissue. These receptors all come from a female BALB/c mouse given C57BL/6 T cells with graft-versus-host disease after an allogeneic hematopoietic cell transplant.

As to this clone: These gene names are mouse names. The DNA ends 1 residue before the CDR3 does, and the rest of the CDR3 is filled in from the germline J gene. J is TRBJ2-4 and V is TRBV14, with TRBD2 identical over 9 bases. The CDR3 length is 14 residues. CDR1 and CDR2 (germline): SGHDT, FRDEAV. J was trimmed by 4 bases and V by 5 bases; bases with no gene match: 5. CDR3 DNA (partial): TGTGCCAGCAGACAGGGACTGGGAGAAAACACCTTGTAC. This gives the protein CASRQGLGENTLY. The entire CDR3 protein reads CASRQGLGENTLYF.

Worth noting for this clone: Gene and germline names: mouse. The sequenced fragment ends 1 residue before the CDR3 boundary, so the rest is inferred from the germline J gene. The gene calls are TRBV26 and TRBJ2-2; D not resolved. The CDR3 is 12 amino acids. Per germline, CDR1 KGHPV and CDR2 FQNQEV (reference sequence). V gave up 1 base and J gave up 4 bases, with 1 base separating them. The sequenced CDR3 bases are TGTGCCAGCAGTCTGTTCACCGGGCAGCTCTAC. Residues: CASSLFTGQLY. The whole CDR3 is CASSLFTGQLYF.

This clone was detected a few times. Gene names are the mouse ones. Read coverage stops 1 residue before the CDR3 terminus; the germline J gene supplies the remainder. J is TRBJ2-7 and V is TRBV26; 12 nucleotides agree with TRBD2. V shed 2 bases and J 6 bases; nucleotides not matched to a gene: 5. Germline V gives CDR1 KGHPV, CDR2 FQNQEV (reference sequence). The CDR3 loop spans 15 amino acids. CDR3: CASSLRLGGRFEQYF. The sequenced part of the CDR3 DNA is TGTGCCAGCAGTCTGAGACTGGGGGGGCGCTTTGAACAGTAC.

Remarks on this clone: Gene names are the mouse ones. The CDR3 end is not reached by the read, which stops 1 residue before it; the germline J gene fills it in. The chain links TRBV5 to TRBJ2-5; 8 nucleotides line up with TRBD1. The CDR3 is 13 amino acids. The junction had 0 bases not matched to a gene; V was cut back by 4 bases and J by 3 bases. The germline V gene encodes CDR1 LGHNA and CDR2 YNLKQL (reference sequence). The DNA read from the CDR3 is TGTGCCAGCAGCCGGGACAGGCAAGACACCCAGTAC. This encodes CASSRDRQDTQY. The CDR3, in full, reads CASSRDRQDTQYF.

Concerning this clone itself: The genes and germline here are from mouse. The read finishes 1 residue shy of the CDR3 end, and the germline J gene is used to complete it. This chain connects TRBV5 to TRBJ2-1, with D possibly being TRBD1 or TRBD2 (5 bases each). CDR1 is LGHNA and CDR2 is YNLKQL in the germline V gene (reference sequence). The CDR3 consists of 14 residues. V dropped 0 bases and J dropped 4 bases, with 7 bases sitting between them. The CDR3 is CASSQDGGYAEQFF. Incomplete CDR3 DNA: TGTGCCAGCAGCCAAGACGGGGGATATGCTGAGCAGTTC.

This clone appeared a single time. Gene and germline names: mouse. The covered CDR3 bases are TGTGCCAGCAGTCTACAGGGCACCGGGCAGCTCTAC. It specifies CASSLQGTGQLY. The CDR3, in full, reads CASSLQGTGQLYF. This rearrangement joins TRBV26 to TRBJ2-2; the D gene is possibly TRBD1 (6 bases). The read ends 1 residue early relative to the CDR3; the germline J gene fills the gap. V was shortened by 3 bases and J by 4 bases, with 6 bases between the two germline ends. This CDR3 region has 13 residues. Germline assignment: CDR1 KGHPV and CDR2 FQNQEV (reference sequence).

Worth noting for this clone: Mouse germline and gene names are used. Sequencing ends 1 residue short of the CDR3 end; the germline J gene provides the rest. This chain uses TRBV26 with TRBJ1-2; TRBD1 might be the D (6 bases). V was clipped by 4 bases and J by 2 bases, with 8 bases between them. Germline V gene lookup returns CDR1 KGHPV and CDR2 FQNQEV (reference sequence). The CDR3 consists of 13 residues. CDR3 protein: CASSPGQNSDYTF. The covered CDR3 bases are TGTGCCAGCAGTCCCGGACAGAACTCCGACTACACC.

This clone showed up just a few times. Gene names and germline match the mouse. The CDR3 is cut off 1 residue early in the read; its end comes from the germline J gene. The rearrangement joins TRBV12-2 to TRBJ2-5; TRBD2 is a possible D gene (6 bases). V was shortened by 4 bases and J by 3 bases, with 16 bases between the two germline ends. The V gene's germline CDR1 is SGHLS and CDR2 HYDKME. This CDR3 region has 15 residues. The CDR3 DNA, read in part, is TGTGCCAGCTCCCCACGACTGGTTCGGCAAGACACCCAGTAC. Its translation: CASSPRLVRQDTQY. The whole CDR3 is CASSPRLVRQDTQYF. The whole variable domain, filled in from reference TRBV12-2 and TRBJ2-5, reads NSGVVQSPRYIIKGKGERSILKCIPISGHLSVAWYQQTQGQELKFFIQHYDKMERDKGNLPSRFSVQQFDDYHSEMNMSALELEDSAVYFCASSPRLVRQDTQYFGPGTRLLVL.

This clone has just a few counts. The listed genes are named as in mouse. The read is 1 residue too short to cover the CDR3 end, so that end is filled in from the germline J gene. The V gene is TRBV16, the J gene TRBJ1-1; 8 bases are a match to TRBD1. V gave up 3 bases and J gave up 3 bases; unmatched junction bases: 3. The germline V gene encodes CDR1 SGHSA and CDR2 FRNQAP. The CDR3 consists of 14 residues. The CDR3 DNA, read in part, is TGTGCAAGCAGCTTCGCAGGGGGCGACACAGAAGTCTTC. Residues: CASSFAGGDTEVF. The complete CDR3 reads CASSFAGGDTEVFF.

Worth noting for this clone: Gene names refer to mouse genes. Read coverage stops 1 residue before the CDR3 terminus; the germline J gene supplies the remainder. This sequence joins TRBV19 and TRBJ2-7; D remains unclear. Trimming stripped 4 bases from V and 0 bases from J, with 8 bases between. The CDR3 contains 13 residues. Germline V gene lookup returns CDR1 FNHDT and CDR2 SITEND (reference sequence). CDR3 sequence: CASSPRSSYEQYF. The CDR3 DNA, read in part, is TGTGCCAGCAGTCCCAGGAGCTCCTATGAACAGTAC.

In regard to this clone: The gene symbols are mouse symbols. The read falls 1 residue short of the CDR3 end, and the missing part is taken from the germline J gene. The rearrangement joins TRBV23 to TRBJ2-5; the tabulated D call, TRBD1, remains unverified against the DNA. Germline loops: CDR1 KGHTA, CDR2 FQNQQP. The CDR3 spans 15 residues. Incomplete CDR3 DNA: TGCTCCAGCAGTCCGGGACAGGGAGGCCAAGACACCCAGTAC. Translating it yields CSSSPGQGGQDTQY. The entire CDR3 reads CSSSPGQGGQDTQYF.

This clone was seen only a few times. Gene names are the mouse ones. The missing CDR3 end, 1 residue past where the read stops, is filled in from the germline J gene. This chain links TRBV19 with TRBJ2-7; TRBD2 matches 8 bases. The germline V gene has CDR1 FNHDT and CDR2 SITEND (reference sequence). The CDR3 covers 13 residues. The V segment lost 3 bases and the J segment 5 bases; nucleotides outside the gene matches: 4. The sequenced CDR3 bases are TGTGCCAGCAGTACTGCCTGGGGGGATGAACAGTAC. Its translation: CASSTAWGDEQY. The CDR3, in full, reads CASSTAWGDEQYF.

This clone was counted only a few times. Any gene name here is a mouse gene name. CDR3 in amino acids: CTCSVRDRGDERLFF. Incomplete CDR3 DNA: TGCACCTGCAGTGTCCGGGACAGGGGAGACGAAAGATTATTT. The genes are TRBV1 and TRBJ1-4, with 10 bases lining up with TRBD1. The read ends 1 residue before the CDR3 terminus; that terminus is restored from the germline J gene. Germline V gene lookup returns CDR1 NSQYPW and CDR2 LRSPGD (reference sequence). Trimming cost V 4 bases and J 6 bases; bases outside gene matches: 5. The CDR3 runs 15 residues.

Comments on this clone: The gene symbols are mouse symbols. The read gets to within 1 residue of the CDR3 end, and the germline J gene fills in the rest. The chain employs TRBV15 and TRBJ1-1, with 7 bases fitting TRBD1. This CDR3 region has 12 residues. Germline V gene data show CDR1 as SGHND and CDR2 as FRSKSL. Trimming cost V 3 bases and J 8 bases; bases outside gene matches: 3. The sequenced part of the CDR3 DNA is TGTGCCAGCAGTTTTGGCAGGGGGGAAGTCTTC. Protein product: CASSFGRGEVF. The CDR3 in its entirety is CASSFGRGEVFF. Complete variable domain (other parts from reference TRBV15 and TRBJ1-1): DAGVTQTPRHEVAEKGQTIILKCEPVSGHNDLFWYRQTKIQGLELLSYFRSKSLMEDGGAFKDRFKAEMLNSSFSTLKIQPTEPKDSAVYLCASSFGRGEVFFGKGTRLTVV.

With regard to this clone: Germline and genes: mouse. Read data end 1 residue before the CDR3 end; the end is taken from the germline J gene. The chain couples TRBV1 to TRBJ2-2, with a possible D match to TRBD1 (5 bases). The CDR3 loop spans 14 amino acids. Germline CDR1 and CDR2: NSQYPW and LRSPGD (reference sequence). The V end lost 5 bases, the J end lost 0 bases, and 7 bases lay between the germline ends. The CDR3 here is CTCSQGANTGQLYF. The sequenced part of the CDR3 DNA is TGCACCTGCAGTCAGGGTGCAAACACCGGGCAGCTCTAC.

This clone has more than one count but fewer than ten. Here the gene names and germline are mouse. Coverage ceases 1 residue before the CDR3 finishes, and the germline J gene fills in the end. The sample holds other DNA sequences that translate to the same CDR3. The chain links TRBV26 to TRBJ1-5; D gene uncertain. This CDR3 comprises 12 residues. Germline V lookup: CDR1 KGHPV, CDR2 FQNQEV (reference sequence). The V gene lost 4 bases and the J gene lost 1 base, with 2 bases spanning the gap. CDR3 DNA, as far as it was read: TGTGCCAGCAGTCGAAACAACCAGGCTCCGCTT. Protein: CASSRNNQAPL. The whole CDR3 region reads CASSRNNQAPLF. The variable domain in full, completed from reference TRBV26 and TRBJ1-5, reads NSKVIQTPRYLVKGQGQKAKMRCIPEKGHPVVFWYQQNKNNEFKFLINFQNQEVLQQIDMTEKRFSAECPSNSPCSLEIQSSEAGDSALYLCASSRNNQAPLFGEGTRLSVL.

Comments on this clone: The gene names given are mouse names. The DNA ends 1 residue before the CDR3 does, and the rest of the CDR3 is filled in from the germline J gene. The chain is built from TRBV12-2 and TRBJ1-2, with 10 bases lining up with TRBD1. The J segment lost 1 base and the V segment lost 4 bases, leaving 5 bases of the junction unmatched. The CDR3 extends over 15 amino acids. Germline CDR1 SGHLS, CDR2 HYDKME. The CDR3 bases that were read are TGTGCCAGCTCCCTCGGGACAGGGGTAAACTCCGACTACACC. This gives the protein CASSLGTGVNSDYT. The CDR3 as a whole reads CASSLGTGVNSDYTF.

As to this clone: Germline and genes here are mouse. From the germline J gene comes the end of the CDR3, since the read stops 1 residue before it. J is TRBJ2-4 and V is TRBV26; 7 nucleotides agree with TRBD2. The length of the CDR3 is 12 residues. Germline loops: CDR1 KGHPV, CDR2 FQNQEV (reference sequence). V lost 4 bases to trimming and J lost 6 bases; unmatched junction nucleotides: 1. Partial CDR3 DNA: TGTGCCAGCAGTCCGGGACTGAACACCTTGTAC. Protein product: CASSPGLNTLY. The complete CDR3 reads CASSPGLNTLYF.

Regarding this clone: Mouse gene names and germline throughout. CDR3 amino acids: CASGDAGPSQNTLYF. CDR3 DNA, as far as it was read: TGTGCCAGCGGTGATGCCGGGCCTAGTCAAAACACCTTGTAC. The chain links TRBV13-2 to TRBJ2-4, with D unclear. The read ends 1 residue early relative to the CDR3; the germline J gene fills the gap. V was shortened by 0 bases and J by 0 bases, with 8 bases between the two germline ends. The CDR3 length is 15 residues. Germline assignment: CDR1 NNHNN and CDR2 SYGAGS (reference sequence).

Details on this clone: Any gene name here is a mouse gene name. The sequenced fragment ends 1 residue before the CDR3 boundary, so the rest is inferred from the germline J gene. V is TRBV13-2 and J is TRBJ1-3; TRBD1 might be the D (6 bases). CDR3 size: 15 residues. V was clipped by 2 bases and J by 0 bases, with 9 bases between them. Germline V lookup: CDR1 NNHNN, CDR2 SYGAGS (reference sequence). The CDR3: CASGDRDNSGNTLYF. The part of the CDR3 DNA that was read is TGTGCCAGCGGTGACCGGGACAATTCTGGAAATACGCTCTAT.

This clone was observed a single time. All gene names here are mouse names. The read comes to an end 1 residue before the CDR3 does, leaving the germline J gene to fill in the end. Other nucleotide sequences in the sample specify the same CDR3. The chain uses TRBV12-2 and TRBJ1-2; D possibly corresponds to TRBD1 (6 bases). V lost 4 bases and J 0 bases, leaving 11 bases between the germline ends. Germline V gene data show CDR1 as SGHLS and CDR2 as HYDKME. The CDR3 spans 14 residues. The sequenced CDR3 bases are TGTGCCAGCTCGCTACAGGGTGCAAACTCCGACTACACC. Protein sequence: CASSLQGANSDYT. The full CDR3 protein reads CASSLQGANSDYTF.

Comment on this clone: Genes and germline are mouse. Coverage ceases 1 residue before the CDR3 finishes, and the germline J gene fills in the end. This sequence joins TRBV26 and TRBJ2-4, with unresolved D. CDR3 length: 13 amino acids. Trimming cost V 4 bases and J 0 bases, with 5 bases left between them. In germline, CDR1 is KGHPV, CDR2 FQNQEV (reference sequence). The covered CDR3 bases are TGTGCCAGCAGTCCGGGTAGTCAAAACACCTTGTAC. Translation: CASSPGSQNTLY. The CDR3 in full is CASSPGSQNTLYF.

Points on this clone: Germline and genes here are mouse. CDR3 sequence: CASSTRDWGNQDTQYF. The CDR3 bases that were read are TGTGCCAGCAGCACCCGGGACTGGGGCAACCAAGACACCCAGTAC. The rearrangement links TRBV4 to TRBJ2-5, with 10 nucleotides matching TRBD2. The CDR3 is cut off 1 residue early in the read; its end comes from the germline J gene. V lost 5 bases, J lost 0 bases, and 5 bases stayed unmatched. This CDR3 is 16 amino acids long. CDR1 is LGHDT and CDR2 is YNNKQL in the germline V gene (reference sequence). The whole variable domain, remainder taken from reference TRBV4 and TRBJ2-5, is ETAVFQTPNYHVTQVGNEVSFNCKQTLGHDTMYWYKQDSKKLLKIMFSYNNKQLIVNETVPRRFSPQSSDKAHLNLRIKSVEPEDSAVYLCASSTRDWGNQDTQYFGPGTRLLVL.

Note on this clone: Gene names denote mouse genes. The CDR3 extends 1 residue past the end of the read, so its final part is completed from the germline J gene. V gene TRBV26 combines with J gene TRBJ2-4, with D possibly matching TRBD1 (5 bases). The germline V gene has CDR1 KGHPV and CDR2 FQNQEV (reference sequence). The germline V and J ends were trimmed by 4 bases and 0 bases, with 8 bases remaining between them. The CDR3 is 14 residues long. The CDR3 here is CASSPDTSQNTLYF. CDR3 bases read: TGTGCCAGCAGTCCGGACACTAGTCAAAACACCTTGTAC.

Details on this clone: Gene and germline names: mouse. The sequenced fragment ends 1 residue before the CDR3 boundary, so the rest is inferred from the germline J gene. The chain joins TRBV3 to TRBJ1-2; TRBD1 agrees at 10 bases. CDR1 SNHLY and CDR2 FYNGKV come from the germline V gene (reference sequence). CDR3 length equals 15 residues. V shed 0 bases, J shed 5 bases, and the junction held 3 bases outside the gene matches. CDR3 amino acids: CASSLAGQGGSDYTF. The sequenced CDR3 bases are TGTGCCAGCAGCTTAGCTGGACAGGGGGGGTCCGACTACACC.

Note on this clone: Gene names and germline refer to mouse. With the read ending 1 residue before the CDR3 end, the germline J gene is used to fill in that end. The gene calls are TRBV5 and TRBJ2-7; D perhaps matches TRBD2 (6 bases). The CDR3 length is 13 residues. V lost 2 bases and J 1 base, leaving 6 bases between the germline ends. Per the germline V gene, CDR1 is LGHNA and CDR2 is YNLKQL (reference sequence). Partial CDR3 DNA: TGTGCCAGCAGCCAACTGGGGTCCTATGAACAGTAC. Amino acid sequence: CASSQLGSYEQY. The entire CDR3 is CASSQLGSYEQYF.

With regard to this clone: Mouse germline and gene names are used. The read terminates 1 residue ahead of where the CDR3 ends, so the germline J gene completes it. The chain combines TRBV26 with TRBJ1-1, with D possibly matching TRBD1 (5 bases). The CDR3 has 15 amino acids. Trimming removed 0 bases at V and 1 base at J, with 9 bases between. Germline CDR1 reads KGHPV; CDR2 reads FQNQEV (reference sequence). The CDR3 loop reads CASSLSIRENTEVFF. The CDR3 bases that were read are TGTGCCAGCAGTCTGTCTATCAGGGAAAACACAGAAGTCTTC.